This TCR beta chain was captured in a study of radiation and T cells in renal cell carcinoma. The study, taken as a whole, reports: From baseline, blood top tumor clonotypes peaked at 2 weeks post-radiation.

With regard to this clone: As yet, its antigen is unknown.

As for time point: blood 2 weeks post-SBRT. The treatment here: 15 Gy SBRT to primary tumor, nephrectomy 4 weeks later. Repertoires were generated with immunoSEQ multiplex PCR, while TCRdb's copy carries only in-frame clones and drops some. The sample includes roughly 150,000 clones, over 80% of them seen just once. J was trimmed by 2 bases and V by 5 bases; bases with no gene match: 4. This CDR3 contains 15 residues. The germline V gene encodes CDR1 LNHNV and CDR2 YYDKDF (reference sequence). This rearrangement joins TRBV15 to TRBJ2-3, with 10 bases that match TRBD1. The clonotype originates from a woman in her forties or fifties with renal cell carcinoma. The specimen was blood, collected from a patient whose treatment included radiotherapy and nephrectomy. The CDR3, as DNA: TGTGCCACCAGCGTCGGACAGGGGGACACAGATACGCAGTATTTT. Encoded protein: CATSVGQGDTDTQYF.